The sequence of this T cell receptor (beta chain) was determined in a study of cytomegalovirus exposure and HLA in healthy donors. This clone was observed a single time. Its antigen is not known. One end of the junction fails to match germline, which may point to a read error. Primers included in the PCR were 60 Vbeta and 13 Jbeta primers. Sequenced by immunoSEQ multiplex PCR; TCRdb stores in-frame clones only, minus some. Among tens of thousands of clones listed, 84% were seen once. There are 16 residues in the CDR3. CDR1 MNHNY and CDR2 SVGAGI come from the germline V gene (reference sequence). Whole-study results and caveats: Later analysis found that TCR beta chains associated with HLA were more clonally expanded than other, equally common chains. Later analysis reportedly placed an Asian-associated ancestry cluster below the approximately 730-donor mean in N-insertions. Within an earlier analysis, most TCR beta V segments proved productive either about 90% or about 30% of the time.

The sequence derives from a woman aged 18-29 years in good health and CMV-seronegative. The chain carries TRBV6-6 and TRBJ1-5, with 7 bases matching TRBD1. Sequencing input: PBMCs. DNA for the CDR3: TGTGCCAGCAGTTACTCGATCTCGCGGGGGGGACAGCCCCAGAATTTT. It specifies CASSYSISRGGQPQNF.